The 14 T cell receptor beta chains below come from one sample, sequenced in a study of blood T cell repertoires in COVID-19. The method was immunoSEQ multiplex PCR; TCRdb's version includes in-frame clones alone and lacks a portion of them. The repertoire has about 480,000 clones, 88% of them found once; the top ten carry approximately 1.8%. Specimen: PBMCs or T cells enriched from blood (not recorded which). The receptors shown here come from a woman aged 40 to 50 who had recovered from COVID-19.

This chain joins TRBV4-3 and TRBJ2-1; tentative D call: TRBD2 (6 bases). CDR3 length equals 19 residues. The germline V and J ends were trimmed by 0 bases and 6 bases, with 24 bases remaining between them. The germline V gene encodes CDR1 LGHNA and CDR2 YSLEER. CDR3 amino acids: CASSQDHGAGSPLINEQFF. The CDR3 region has the DNA TGCGCCAGCAGCCAAGATCATGGAGCGGGCTCACCCCTGATCAATGAGCAGTTCTTC.

This clone was seen just once. This chain links TRBV18 with TRBJ2-5; 9 positions agree with TRBD1. V shed 3 bases, J shed 5 bases, and the junction held 7 bases outside the gene matches. The V gene's germline CDR1 is KGHSH and CDR2 LQKENI. The CDR3 sequence is 15 residues long. The CDR3 coding sequence is TGTGCCAGCTCACCCCGGGACAGGGAAATGGAGACCCAGTACTTC. Protein: CASSPRDREMETQYF.

V gene TRBV19 combines with J gene TRBJ2-2; D possibly corresponds to TRBD2 (6 bases). Germline V gene lookup returns CDR1 LNHDA and CDR2 SQIVND (reference sequence). CDR3 length: 13 amino acids. The ends were cut back, 8 bases at V and 2 bases at J, with 9 bases in the middle. CDR3 bases: TGTGCCAGTCGGGAGAGTAACACCGGGGAGCTGTTTTTT. Translating gives CASRESNTGELFF.

The chain recombines TRBV21-1 with TRBJ2-5; the table's D call of TRBD2 was not tested on the DNA. TRBV21-1 is a pseudogene segment. CDR3 length equals 14 residues. CDR3 protein: CASSKSAIGETQYF. CDR3 nucleotide sequence: TGTGCCAGCAGCAAATCCGCGATTGGAGAGACCCAGTACTTC.

The chain recombines TRBV19 with TRBJ2-1; the D gene is possibly TRBD1 (5 bases). Germline assignment: CDR1 LNHDA and CDR2 SQIVND (reference sequence). The length of the CDR3 is 14 residues. Trimming took off 4 bases at V and 0 bases at J, with 7 bases between the two ends. CDR3 residues: CASSTTVSYNEQFF. CDR3 sequence (DNA): TGTGCCAGTAGTACGACAGTCTCCTACAATGAGCAGTTCTTC.

V usage is TRBV6-5 and J usage is TRBJ1-2; D is possibly TRBD1 (6 bases). CDR1 and CDR2 from the germline V gene are MNHEY and SVGAGI. This CDR3 is built from 13 residues. V lost 0 bases and J 6 bases, leaving 8 bases between the germline ends. DNA for the CDR3: TGTGCCAGCAGTTACTCAAACAGGGATGGCTACACCTTC. This codes for CASSYSNRDGYTF.

The rearrangement uses TRBV6-6 and TRBJ1-5; 11 nucleotides match TRBD1. The CDR3 extends over 18 amino acids. CDR1 is MNHNY, CDR2 SVGAGI, per germline (reference sequence). The V gene end was trimmed by 5 bases and the J gene end by 0 bases; junction bases not matched to a gene: 9. CDR3 protein: CASSQPGQGVGSNQPQHF. In DNA form, the CDR3 reads TGTGCCAGCAGTCAACCGGGACAGGGGGTGGGTAGCAATCAGCCCCAGCATTTT.

This chain connects TRBV10-1 to TRBJ2-2; D remains ambiguous. In germline, CDR1 is WNHNN, CDR2 SYGVQD (reference sequence). The CDR3 length is 13 residues. With 6 bases removed from V and 1 base from J, the gap between germline ends came to 6 bases. Here the CDR3 reads CASRTGNTGELFF. The CDR3, as DNA: TGCGCCAGCAGGACGGGGAACACCGGGGAGCTGTTTTTT.

This clone was detected once. This chain links TRBV19 with TRBJ2-1, with 8 bases identical to TRBD1. V lost 6 bases and J lost 7; bases outside the gene matches: 5. This CDR3 comprises 13 residues. CDR1 is LNHDA and CDR2 is SQIVND in the germline V gene (reference sequence). The CDR3 DNA reads TGTGCCAGTAGGGGACAGGTTAATAATGAGCAGTTCTTC. Translated: CASRGQVNNEQFF.

V is TRBV19 and J is TRBJ1-1, with a possible D match to TRBD1 (6 bases). The CDR3 runs to 14 residues. Trimming shortened V by 5 bases and J by 0 bases, and 10 bases separated the two germline ends. The V gene's germline CDR1 is LNHDA and CDR2 SQIVND (reference sequence). The CDR3 here is CASSARQVNTEAFF. CDR3 DNA sequence: TGTGCCAGTAGTGCCCGACAGGTGAACACTGAAGCTTTCTTT.

This clone showed up just once. The chain uses TRBV19 and TRBJ1-6; D is unresolved. CDR3 length equals 18 residues. Trimming removed 3 bases from V and 4 bases from J, with 19 bases in between. CDR1 is LNHDA and CDR2 is SQIVND in the germline V gene (reference sequence). CDR3 in amino acids: CASSILRSGDLYNSPLHF. CDR3 nucleotides: TGTGCCAGTAGTATTTTGAGGTCCGGGGATCTATATAATTCACCCCTCCACTTT.

The chain carries TRBV3-1 (or the pseudogene TRBV3-2) and TRBJ1-1, with TRBD1 matching over 11 bases. Germline V gene data show CDR1 as LGHDT and CDR2 as YNNKEL (reference sequence). V was clipped by 3 bases and J by 6 bases; unmatched bases: 3. The CDR3 length is 14 residues. The CDR3 nucleotides read TGTGCCAGCAGCCATGGGACAGGGGGAGCTGAAGCTTTCTTT. Translation: CASSHGTGGAEAFF.

The V and J genes are TRBV30 and TRBJ1-1; 9 bases agree with TRBD1. Losses at the gene ends were 4 bases for V and 3 bases for J; bases not matched to a gene: 9. The germline V gene has CDR1 GTSNPN and CDR2 SVGIG (reference sequence). The CDR3 spans 15 residues. CDR3 region: CAWNGDREYDTEAFF. The CDR3 DNA follows: TGTGCCTGGAATGGGGACAGGGAGTATGACACTGAAGCTTTCTTT.

The chain joins TRBV14 to TRBJ1-1; no clear D. In germline, CDR1 is SGHDN, CDR2 FVKESK. The CDR3 is 15 residues long. The germline V and J ends were trimmed by 4 bases and 2 bases, with 14 bases remaining between them. The CDR3 is CASSLLSRVNTEAFF. CDR3 sequence (DNA): TGTGCCAGCAGCCTCCTTTCCCGGGTCAACACTGAAGCTTTCTTT.